The sequence of this T cell receptor beta chain was determined in a study of PD-1 blockade in classical Hodgkin lymphoma. Study results and caveats: Patients who began taking nivolumab under 1 year after ASCT were left out. Whereas CD4+ TCR diversity had risen significantly by C4D1, CD8+ TCR diversity had not.

The repertoire was sequenced with immunoSEQ multiplex PCR; TCRdb's copy has only in-frame clones and lacks some. This repertoire shows 45,000 to 55,000 clones, 65% to 80% found once; its top ten account for roughly 12%. Time point specified: cycle 4 day 1 (C4D1), after 6 weeks of nivolumab. All the patients suffered relapse after autologous stem cell transplantation, and brentuximab vedotin exposure differed. The V gene's germline CDR1 is MNHEY and CDR2 SVGAGI. The CDR3 contains 12 residues. J was trimmed by 11 bases and V by 5 bases; bases with no gene match: 6. With regard to this clone: What it binds is unknown.

This clonotype was sampled from a human donor with classical Hodgkin lymphoma. V is TRBV6-5 and J is TRBJ2-1; 7 bases fit TRBD2. The sample was peripheral blood mononuclear cells (PBMCs), taken before the fourth cycle of nivolumab. CDR3: CASSAPGGKQFF. CDR3 bases: TGTGCCAGCAGTGCCCCCGGGGGGAAGCAGTTCTTC.